This TCR beta chain appears in the sequencing data of a study of blood T cell repertoires in COVID-19. This clone was seen only once. Original processing notes: Amplification of reference gene primers was used by the study to estimate nucleated cell counts. TCRdb keeps only in-frame clones here, not all; method: immunoSEQ multiplex PCR. V, J and clone size are those of that table, while D and trimming were read from the DNA. Of approximately 460,000 clones listed, 89% are singletons. Sequencing was carried out using peripheral blood. The sequence came from a man between 18 and 35 years old with COVID-19, enrolled during active disease.

CDR3 nucleotides: TGTGCCAGCATACGGACAGGGGGCGAGCAGTTCTTC. This sequence encodes CASIRTGGEQFF. The chain uses TRBV2 and TRBJ2-1; 11 bases line up with TRBD1. This CDR3 contains 12 residues. Trimming took 7 bases from V and 10 from J; bases not matched to a gene: 3. Germline-derived CDR1 and CDR2 are SNHLY and FYNNEI.